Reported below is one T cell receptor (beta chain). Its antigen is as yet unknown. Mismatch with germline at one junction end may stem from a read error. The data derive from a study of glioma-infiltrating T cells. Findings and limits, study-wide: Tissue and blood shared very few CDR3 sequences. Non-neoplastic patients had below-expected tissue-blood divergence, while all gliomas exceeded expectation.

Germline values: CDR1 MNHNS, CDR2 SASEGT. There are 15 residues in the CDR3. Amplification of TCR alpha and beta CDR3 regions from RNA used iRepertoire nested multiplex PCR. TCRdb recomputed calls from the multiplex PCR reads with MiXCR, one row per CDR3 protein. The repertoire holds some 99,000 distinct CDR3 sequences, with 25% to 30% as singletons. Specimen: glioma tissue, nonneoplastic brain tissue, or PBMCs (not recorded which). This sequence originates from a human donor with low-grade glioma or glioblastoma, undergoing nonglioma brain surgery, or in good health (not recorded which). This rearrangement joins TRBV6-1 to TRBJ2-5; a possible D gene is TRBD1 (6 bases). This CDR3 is CASSSLGHGQEIQYF. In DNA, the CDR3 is TGTGCCAGCAGTTCCCTGGGACATGGACAAGAGATCCAGTACTTC.